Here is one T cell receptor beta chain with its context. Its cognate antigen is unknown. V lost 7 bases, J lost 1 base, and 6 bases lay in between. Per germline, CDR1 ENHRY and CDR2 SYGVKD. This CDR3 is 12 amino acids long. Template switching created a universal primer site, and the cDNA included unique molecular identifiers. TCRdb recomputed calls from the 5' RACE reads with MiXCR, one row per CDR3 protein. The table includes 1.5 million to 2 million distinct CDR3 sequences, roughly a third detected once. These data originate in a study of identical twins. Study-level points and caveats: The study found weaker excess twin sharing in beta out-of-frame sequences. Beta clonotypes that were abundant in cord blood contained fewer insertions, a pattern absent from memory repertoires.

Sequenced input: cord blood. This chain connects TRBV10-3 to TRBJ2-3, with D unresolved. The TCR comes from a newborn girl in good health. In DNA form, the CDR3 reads TGTGCCATCAAGACTCGCACAGATACGCAGTATTTT. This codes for CAIKTRTDTQYF.